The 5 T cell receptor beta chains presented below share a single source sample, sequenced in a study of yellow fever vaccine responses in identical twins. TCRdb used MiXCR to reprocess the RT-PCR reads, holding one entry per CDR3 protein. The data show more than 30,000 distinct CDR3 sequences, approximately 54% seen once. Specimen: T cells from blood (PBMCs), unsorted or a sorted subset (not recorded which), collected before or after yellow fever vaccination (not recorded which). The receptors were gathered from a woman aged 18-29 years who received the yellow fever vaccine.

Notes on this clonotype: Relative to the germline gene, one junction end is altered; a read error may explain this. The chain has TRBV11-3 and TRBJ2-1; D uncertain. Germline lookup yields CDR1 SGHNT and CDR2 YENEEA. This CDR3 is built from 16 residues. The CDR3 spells CASNLVTVAPYNEQFF. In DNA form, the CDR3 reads TGTGCCAGCAACTTAGTAACAGTCGCACCCTACAATGAGCAGTTCTTC.

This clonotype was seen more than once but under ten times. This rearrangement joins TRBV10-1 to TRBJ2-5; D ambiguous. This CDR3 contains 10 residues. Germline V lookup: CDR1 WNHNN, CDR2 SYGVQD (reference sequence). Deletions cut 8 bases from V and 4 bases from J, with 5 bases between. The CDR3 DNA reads TGCGCCAGCCCGGCAGAGACCCAGTACTTC. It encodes CASPAETQYF.

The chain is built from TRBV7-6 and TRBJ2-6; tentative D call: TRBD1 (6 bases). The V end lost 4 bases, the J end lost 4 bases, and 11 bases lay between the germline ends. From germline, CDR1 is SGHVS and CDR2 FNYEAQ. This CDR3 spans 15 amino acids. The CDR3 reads CASSSTGTGANVLTF. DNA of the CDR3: TGTGCCAGCAGCTCTACAGGGACCGGGGCCAACGTCCTGACTTTC.

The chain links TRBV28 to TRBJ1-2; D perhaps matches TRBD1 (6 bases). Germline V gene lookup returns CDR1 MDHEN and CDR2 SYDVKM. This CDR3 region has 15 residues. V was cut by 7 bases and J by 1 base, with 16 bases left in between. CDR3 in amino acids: CASTIRGQLNYGYTF. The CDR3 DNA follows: TGTGCCAGCACAATTCGTGGACAGCTTAACTATGGCTACACCTTC.

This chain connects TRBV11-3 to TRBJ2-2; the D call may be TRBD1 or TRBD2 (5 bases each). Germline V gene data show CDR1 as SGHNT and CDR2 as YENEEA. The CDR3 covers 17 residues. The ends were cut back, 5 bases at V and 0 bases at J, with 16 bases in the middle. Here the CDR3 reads CASSTTGLGANTGELFF. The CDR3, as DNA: TGTGCCAGCAGCACAACTGGGTTGGGGGCGAACACCGGGGAGCTGTTTTTT.